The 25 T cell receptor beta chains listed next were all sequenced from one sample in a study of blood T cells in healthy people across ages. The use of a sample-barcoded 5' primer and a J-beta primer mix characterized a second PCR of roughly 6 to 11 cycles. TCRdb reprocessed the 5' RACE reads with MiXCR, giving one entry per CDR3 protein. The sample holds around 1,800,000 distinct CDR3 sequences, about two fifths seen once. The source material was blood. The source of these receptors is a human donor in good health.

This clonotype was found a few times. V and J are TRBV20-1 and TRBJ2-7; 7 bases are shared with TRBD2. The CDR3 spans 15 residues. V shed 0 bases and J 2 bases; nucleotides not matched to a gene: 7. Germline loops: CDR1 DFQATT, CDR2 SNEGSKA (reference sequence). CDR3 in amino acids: CSARDRAGVAYEQYF. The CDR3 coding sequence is TGCAGTGCTAGAGATAGGGCGGGGGTTGCCTACGAGCAGTACTTC.

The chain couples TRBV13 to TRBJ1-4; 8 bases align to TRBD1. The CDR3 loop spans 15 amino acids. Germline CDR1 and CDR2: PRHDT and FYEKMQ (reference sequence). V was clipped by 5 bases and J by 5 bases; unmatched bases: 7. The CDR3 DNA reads TGTGCCAGCAGCGCCCGGGACAGGTTAAATGAAAAACTGTTTTTT. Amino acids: CASSARDRLNEKLFF.

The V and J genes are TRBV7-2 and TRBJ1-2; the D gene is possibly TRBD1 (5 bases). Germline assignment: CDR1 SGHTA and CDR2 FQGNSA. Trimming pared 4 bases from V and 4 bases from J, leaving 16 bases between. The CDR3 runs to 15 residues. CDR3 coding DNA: TGTGCCAGCAGCTCAATCCTTCAGGGATTCTATGGCTACACCTTC. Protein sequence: CASSSILQGFYGYTF.

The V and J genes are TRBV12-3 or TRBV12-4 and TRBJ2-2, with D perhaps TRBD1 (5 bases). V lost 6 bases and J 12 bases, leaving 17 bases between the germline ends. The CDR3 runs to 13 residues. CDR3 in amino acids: CASSPRQQRKLFF. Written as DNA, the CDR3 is TGTGCCAGCAGCCCCCGACAGCAGAGGAAGCTGTTTTTT.

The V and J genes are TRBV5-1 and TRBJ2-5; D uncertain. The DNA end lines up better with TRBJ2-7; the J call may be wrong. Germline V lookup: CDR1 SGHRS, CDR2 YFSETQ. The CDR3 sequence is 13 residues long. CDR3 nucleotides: TGCGCCACCAGATGGGCAAATATGGGCGAGCAGTACTTC. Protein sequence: CATRWANMGEQYF.

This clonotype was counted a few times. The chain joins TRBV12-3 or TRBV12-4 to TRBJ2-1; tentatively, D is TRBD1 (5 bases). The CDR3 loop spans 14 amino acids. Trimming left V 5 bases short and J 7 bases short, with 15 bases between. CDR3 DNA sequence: TGTGCCAGCAGTCCCTTGCAGGACACAAATGAGCAGTTCTTC. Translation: CASSPLQDTNEQFF.

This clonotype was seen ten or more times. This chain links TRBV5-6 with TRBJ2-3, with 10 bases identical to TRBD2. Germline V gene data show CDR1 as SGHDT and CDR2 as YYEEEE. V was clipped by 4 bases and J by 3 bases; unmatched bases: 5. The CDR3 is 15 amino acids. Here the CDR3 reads CASSLPLAGTDTQYF. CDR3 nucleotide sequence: TGTGCCAGCAGCCTCCCACTAGCGGGGACAGATACGCAGTATTTT.

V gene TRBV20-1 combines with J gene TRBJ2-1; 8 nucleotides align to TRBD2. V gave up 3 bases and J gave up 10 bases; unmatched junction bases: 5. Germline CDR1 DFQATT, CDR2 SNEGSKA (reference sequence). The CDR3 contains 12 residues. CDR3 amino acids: CSARGGGPEQFF. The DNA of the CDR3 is TGCAGTGCTAGGGGCGGGGGGCCCGAGCAGTTCTTC.

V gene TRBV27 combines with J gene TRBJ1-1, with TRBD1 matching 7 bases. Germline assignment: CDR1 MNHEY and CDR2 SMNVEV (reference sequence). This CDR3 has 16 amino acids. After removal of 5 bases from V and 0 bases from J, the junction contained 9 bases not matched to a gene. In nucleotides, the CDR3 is TGTGCCAGCAGTCCAACGACAGGGATCATGAACACTGAAGCTTTCTTT. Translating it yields CASSPTTGIMNTEAFF.

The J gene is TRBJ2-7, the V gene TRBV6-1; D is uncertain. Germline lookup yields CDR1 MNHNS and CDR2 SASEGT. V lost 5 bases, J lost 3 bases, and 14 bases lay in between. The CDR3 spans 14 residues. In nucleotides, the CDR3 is TGTGCCAGCAGTTGGCGAGGATCGGGCTACGAGCAGTACTTC. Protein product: CASSWRGSGYEQYF.

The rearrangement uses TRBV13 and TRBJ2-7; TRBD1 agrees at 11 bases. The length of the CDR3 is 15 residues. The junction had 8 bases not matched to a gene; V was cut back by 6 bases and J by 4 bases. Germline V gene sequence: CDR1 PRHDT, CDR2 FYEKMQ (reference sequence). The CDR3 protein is CASRLSGQGAYEQYF. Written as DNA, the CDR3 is TGTGCCAGCAGGCTATCCGGACAGGGGGCTTACGAGCAGTACTTC.

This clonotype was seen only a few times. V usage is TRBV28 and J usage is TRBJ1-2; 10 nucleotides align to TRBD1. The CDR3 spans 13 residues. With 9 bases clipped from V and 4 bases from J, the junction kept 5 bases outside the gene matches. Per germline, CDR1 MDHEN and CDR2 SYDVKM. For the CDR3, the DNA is TGTGCCAGTTCGACAGGGGGCGGCTATGGCTACACCTTC. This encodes CASSTGGGYGYTF.

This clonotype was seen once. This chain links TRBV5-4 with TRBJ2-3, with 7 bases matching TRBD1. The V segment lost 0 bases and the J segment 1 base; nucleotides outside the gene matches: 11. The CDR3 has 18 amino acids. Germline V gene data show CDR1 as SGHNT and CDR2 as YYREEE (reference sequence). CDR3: CASSLAALGQAGTDTQYF. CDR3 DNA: TGTGCCAGCAGCTTGGCCGCCCTAGGACAGGCAGGCACAGATACGCAGTATTTT.

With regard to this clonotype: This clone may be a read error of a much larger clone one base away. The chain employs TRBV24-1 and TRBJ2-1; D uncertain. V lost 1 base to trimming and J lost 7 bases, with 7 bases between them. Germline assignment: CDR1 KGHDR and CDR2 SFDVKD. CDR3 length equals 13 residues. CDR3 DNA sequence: TGTGCCACCAGTGATTTTAAGAGAAATGAGCAGTTCTTC. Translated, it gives CATSDFKRNEQFF.

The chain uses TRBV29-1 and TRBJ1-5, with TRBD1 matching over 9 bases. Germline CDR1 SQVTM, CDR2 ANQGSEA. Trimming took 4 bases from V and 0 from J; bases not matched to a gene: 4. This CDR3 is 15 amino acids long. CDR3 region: CSVGWDRASNQPQHF. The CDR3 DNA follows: TGCAGCGTTGGTTGGGACAGGGCTAGCAATCAGCCCCAGCATTTT.

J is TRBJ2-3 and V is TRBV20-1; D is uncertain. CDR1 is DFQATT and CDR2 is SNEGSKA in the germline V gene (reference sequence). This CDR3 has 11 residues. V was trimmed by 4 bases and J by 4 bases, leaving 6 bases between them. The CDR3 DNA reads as TGCAGTGCTAAAGTTGCAGATACGCAGTATTTT. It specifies CSAKVADTQYF.

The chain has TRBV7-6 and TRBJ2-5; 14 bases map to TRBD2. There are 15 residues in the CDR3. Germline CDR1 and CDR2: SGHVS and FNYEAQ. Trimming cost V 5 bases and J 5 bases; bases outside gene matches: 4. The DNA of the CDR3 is TGTGCCAGCAGCGTGGGACTAGCGGGGGAGGAGACCCAGTACTTC. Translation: CASSVGLAGEETQYF.

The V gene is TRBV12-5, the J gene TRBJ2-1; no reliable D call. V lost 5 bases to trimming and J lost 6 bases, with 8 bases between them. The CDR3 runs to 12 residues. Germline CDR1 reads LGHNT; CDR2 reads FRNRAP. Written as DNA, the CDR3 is TGTGCTAGTGGTGCAACTCTCAATGAGCAGTTCTTC. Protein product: CASGATLNEQFF. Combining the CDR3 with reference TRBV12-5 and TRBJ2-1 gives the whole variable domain DARVTQTPRHKVTEMGQEVTMRCQPILGHNTVFWYRQTMMQGLELLAYFRNRAPLDDSGMPKDRFSAEMPDATLATLKIQPSEPRDSAVYFCASGATLNEQFFGPGTRLTVL.

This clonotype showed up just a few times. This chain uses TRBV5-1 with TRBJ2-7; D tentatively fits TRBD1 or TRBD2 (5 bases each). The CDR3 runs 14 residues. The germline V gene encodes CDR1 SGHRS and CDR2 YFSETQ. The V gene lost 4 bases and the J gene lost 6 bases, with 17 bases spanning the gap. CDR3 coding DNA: TGCGCCAGCAGCCCGGGTTATGAGGGGATCGAGCAGTACTTC. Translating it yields CASSPGYEGIEQYF.

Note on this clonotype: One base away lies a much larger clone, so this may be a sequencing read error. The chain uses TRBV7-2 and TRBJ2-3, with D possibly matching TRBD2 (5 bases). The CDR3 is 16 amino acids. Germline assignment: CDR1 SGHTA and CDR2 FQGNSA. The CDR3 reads CASGPRGSSSTDTQDF. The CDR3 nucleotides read TGTGCCAGCGGACCCCGGGGTTCTTCTAGCACAGATACGCAGGATTTT. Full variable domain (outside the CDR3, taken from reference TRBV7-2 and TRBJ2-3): GAGVSQSPSNKVTEKGKDVELRCDPISGHTALYWYRQSLGQGLEFLIYFQGNSAPDKSGLPSDRFSAERTGGSVSTLTIQRTQQEDSAVYLCASGPRGSSSTDTQDFGPGTRLTVL.

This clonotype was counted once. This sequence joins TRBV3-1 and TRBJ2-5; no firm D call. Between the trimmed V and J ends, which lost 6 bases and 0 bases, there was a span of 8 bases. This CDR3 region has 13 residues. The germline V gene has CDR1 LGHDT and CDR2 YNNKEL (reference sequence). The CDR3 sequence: CASRGIYQETQYF. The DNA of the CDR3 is TGTGCCAGCAGGGGCATTTACCAAGAGACCCAGTACTTC.

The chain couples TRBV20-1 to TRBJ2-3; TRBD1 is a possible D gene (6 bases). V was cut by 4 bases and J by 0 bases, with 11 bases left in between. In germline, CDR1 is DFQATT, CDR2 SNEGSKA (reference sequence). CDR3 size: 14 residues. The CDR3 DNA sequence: TGCAGTGCTAAGGGGGATCTCAGCACAGATACGCAGTATTTT. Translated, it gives CSAKGDLSTDTQYF.

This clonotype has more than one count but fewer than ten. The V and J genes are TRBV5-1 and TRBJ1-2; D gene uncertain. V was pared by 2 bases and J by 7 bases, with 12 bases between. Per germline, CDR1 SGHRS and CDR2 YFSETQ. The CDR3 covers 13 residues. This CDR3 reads CASSFSGSAGYTF. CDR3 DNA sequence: TGCGCCAGCAGCTTTTCAGGATCTGCTGGCTACACCTTC.

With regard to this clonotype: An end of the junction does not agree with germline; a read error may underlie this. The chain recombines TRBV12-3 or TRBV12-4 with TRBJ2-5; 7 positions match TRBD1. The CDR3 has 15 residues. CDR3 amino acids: CAGSLGTAHQETQYF. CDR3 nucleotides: TGTGCCGGCAGCCTCGGGACAGCTCACCAAGAGACCCAGTACTTC.

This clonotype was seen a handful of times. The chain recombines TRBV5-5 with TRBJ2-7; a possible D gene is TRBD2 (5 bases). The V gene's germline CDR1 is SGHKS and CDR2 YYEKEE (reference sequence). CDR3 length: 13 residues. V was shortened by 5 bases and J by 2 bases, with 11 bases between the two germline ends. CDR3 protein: CASRPAEPYEQYF. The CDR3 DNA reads TGTGCCAGCAGACCAGCGGAACCCTACGAGCAGTACTTC.